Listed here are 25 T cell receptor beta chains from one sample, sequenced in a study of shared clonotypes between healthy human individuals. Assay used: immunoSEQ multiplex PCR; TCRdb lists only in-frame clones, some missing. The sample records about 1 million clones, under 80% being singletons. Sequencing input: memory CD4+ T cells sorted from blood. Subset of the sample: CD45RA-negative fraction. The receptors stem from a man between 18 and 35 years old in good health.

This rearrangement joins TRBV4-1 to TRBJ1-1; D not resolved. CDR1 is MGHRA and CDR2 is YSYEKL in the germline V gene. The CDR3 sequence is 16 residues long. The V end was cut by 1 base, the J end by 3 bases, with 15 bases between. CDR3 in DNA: TGCGCCAGCAGCCAAGGATTGGAGGTGAGGGACACTGAAGCTTTCTTT. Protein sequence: CASSQGLEVRDTEAFF.

As DNA, the CDR3 is TGCGCCAGCAGGGGAACGACAGGGGGGTCCTACAATGAGCAGTTCTTC. Encoded protein: CASRGTTGGSYNEQFF. The V call is TRBV5-1, the J call TRBJ2-1; 9 nucleotides match TRBD1. This CDR3 is 16 amino acids long. Germline values: CDR1 SGHRS, CDR2 YFSETQ. J lost 1 base, V lost 5 bases, and 7 bases had no gene match. The variable domain in full, completed from reference TRBV5-1 and TRBJ2-1, reads KAGVTQTPRYLIKTRGQQVTLSCSPISGHRSVSWYQQTPGQGLQFLFEYFSETQRNKGNFPGRFSGRQFSNSRSEMNVSTLELGDSALYLCASRGTTGGSYNEQFFGPGTRLTVL.

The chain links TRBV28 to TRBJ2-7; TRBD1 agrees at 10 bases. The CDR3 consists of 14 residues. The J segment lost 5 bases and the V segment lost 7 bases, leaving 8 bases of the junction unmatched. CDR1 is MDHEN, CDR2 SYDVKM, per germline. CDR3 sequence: CASNGGTGVNEQYF. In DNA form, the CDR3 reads TGTGCCAGCAACGGCGGGACAGGGGTTAACGAGCAGTACTTC.

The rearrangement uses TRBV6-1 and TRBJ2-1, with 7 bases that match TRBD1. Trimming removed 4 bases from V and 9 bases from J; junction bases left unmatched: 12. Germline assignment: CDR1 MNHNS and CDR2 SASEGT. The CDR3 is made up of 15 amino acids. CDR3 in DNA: TGTGCCAGCAGTGGGGCCAGGGGGTTCAGCAGTGAGCAGTTCTTC. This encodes CASSGARGFSSEQFF.

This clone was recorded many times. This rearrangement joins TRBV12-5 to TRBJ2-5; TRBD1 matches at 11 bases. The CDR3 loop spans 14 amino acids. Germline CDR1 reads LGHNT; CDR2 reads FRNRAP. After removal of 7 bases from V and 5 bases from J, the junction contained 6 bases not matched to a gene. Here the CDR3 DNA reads TGTGCTAGTGCCTGGACAGGGGGCGCGGAGACCCAGTACTTC. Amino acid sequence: CASAWTGGAETQYF.

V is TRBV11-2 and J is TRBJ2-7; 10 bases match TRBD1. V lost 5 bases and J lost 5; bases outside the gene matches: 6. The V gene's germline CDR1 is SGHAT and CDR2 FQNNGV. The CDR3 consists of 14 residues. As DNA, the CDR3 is TGTGCCAGCAGCACCGGACAGGGGGGCCACGAGCAGTACTTC. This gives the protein CASSTGQGGHEQYF.

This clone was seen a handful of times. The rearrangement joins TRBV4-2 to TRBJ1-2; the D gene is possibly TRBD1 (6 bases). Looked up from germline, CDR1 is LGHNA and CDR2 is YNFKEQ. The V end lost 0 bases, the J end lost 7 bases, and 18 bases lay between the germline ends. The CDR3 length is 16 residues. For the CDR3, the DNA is TGTGCCAGCAGCCAAGAAGTCACGGGGGGCGTCTCTGGCTACACCTTC. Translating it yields CASSQEVTGGVSGYTF.

Written as DNA, the CDR3 is TGTGCCAGCAGCTTAGTTGGGACAGGGGGAAACTATGGCTACACCTTC. Its protein is CASSLVGTGGNYGYTF. The chain combines TRBV7-9 with TRBJ1-2, with 11 positions matching TRBD1. V trimming: 1 base; J trimming: 2 bases; junction bases outside the gene matches: 3. The CDR3 contains 16 residues. The germline CDR1 and CDR2 sequences are SEHNR and FQNEAQ (reference sequence).

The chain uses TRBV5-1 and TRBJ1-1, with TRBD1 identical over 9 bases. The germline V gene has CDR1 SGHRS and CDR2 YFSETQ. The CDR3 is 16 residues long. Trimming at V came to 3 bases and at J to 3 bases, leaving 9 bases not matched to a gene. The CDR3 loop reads CASSSQTGGIDTEAFF. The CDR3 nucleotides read TGCGCCAGCAGCTCCCAGACAGGGGGAATAGACACTGAAGCTTTCTTT.

The CDR3 DNA reads TGTGCTAGTGGTTTGCCCCCTCCGGGCCAGGACTACGAGCAGTACTTC. The encoded protein is CASGLPPPGQDYEQYF. The chain carries TRBV12-5 and TRBJ2-7; D is unresolved. The CDR3 has 16 amino acids. Germline loops: CDR1 LGHNT, CDR2 FRNRAP. V lost 2 bases and J 3 bases, leaving 17 bases between the germline ends.

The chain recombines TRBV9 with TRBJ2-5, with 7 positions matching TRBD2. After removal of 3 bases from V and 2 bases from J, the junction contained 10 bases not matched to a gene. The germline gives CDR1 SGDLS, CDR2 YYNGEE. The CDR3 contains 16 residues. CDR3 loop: CASSAGAGKGQETQYF. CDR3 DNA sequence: TGTGCCAGCAGCGCCGGAGCGGGAAAGGGGCAAGAGACCCAGTACTTC. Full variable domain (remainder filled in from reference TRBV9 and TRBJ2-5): DSGVTQTPKHLITATGQRVTLRCSPRSGDLSVYWYQQSLDQGLQFLIQYYNGEERAKGNILERFSAQQFPDLHSELNLSSLELGDSALYFCASSAGAGKGQETQYFGPGTRLLVL.

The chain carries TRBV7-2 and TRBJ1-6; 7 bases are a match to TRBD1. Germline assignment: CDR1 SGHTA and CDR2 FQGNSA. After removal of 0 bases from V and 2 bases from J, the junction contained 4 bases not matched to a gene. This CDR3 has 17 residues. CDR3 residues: CASSLASGGTYNSPLHF. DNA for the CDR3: TGTGCCAGCAGCTTAGCCTCAGGGGGGACCTATAATTCACCCCTCCACTTT.

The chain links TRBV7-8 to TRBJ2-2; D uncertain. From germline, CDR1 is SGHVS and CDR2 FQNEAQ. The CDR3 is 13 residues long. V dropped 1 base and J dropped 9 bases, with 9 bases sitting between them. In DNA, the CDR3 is TGTGCCAGCAGCTTAGTGGGGTCCAGGGAGCTGTTTTTT. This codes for CASSLVGSRELFF.

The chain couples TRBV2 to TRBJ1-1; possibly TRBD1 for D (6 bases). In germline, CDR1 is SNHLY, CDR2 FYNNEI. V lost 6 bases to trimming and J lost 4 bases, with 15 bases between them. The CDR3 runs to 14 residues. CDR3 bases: TGTGCCAGCAGCGCTCAGCAAGGGGGCACTGAAGCTTTCTTT. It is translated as CASSAQQGGTEAFF.

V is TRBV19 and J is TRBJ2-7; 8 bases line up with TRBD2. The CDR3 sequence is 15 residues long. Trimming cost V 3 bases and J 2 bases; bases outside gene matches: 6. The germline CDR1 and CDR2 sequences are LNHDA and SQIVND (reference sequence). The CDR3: CASSMSSGVPYEQYF. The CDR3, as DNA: TGTGCCAGTAGTATGAGTAGCGGGGTTCCCTACGAGCAGTACTTC.

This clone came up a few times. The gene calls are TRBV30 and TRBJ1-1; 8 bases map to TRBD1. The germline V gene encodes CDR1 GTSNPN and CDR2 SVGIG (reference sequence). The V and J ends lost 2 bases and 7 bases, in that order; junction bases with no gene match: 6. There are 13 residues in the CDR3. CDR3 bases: TGTGCCTGGAGTTACCAGGGGGCGGTTGAAGCTTTCTTT. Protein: CAWSYQGAVEAFF.

This chain's CDR3 is CASSGWTEGEKLFF. The DNA for the CDR3 is TGTGCCAGCAGTGGTTGGACAGAAGGTGAAAAACTGTTTTTT. This chain links TRBV6-1 with TRBJ1-4; a possible D gene is TRBD1 (6 bases). The CDR3 loop spans 14 amino acids. Germline values: CDR1 MNHNS, CDR2 SASEGT. V was pared by 4 bases and J by 7 bases, with 13 bases between.

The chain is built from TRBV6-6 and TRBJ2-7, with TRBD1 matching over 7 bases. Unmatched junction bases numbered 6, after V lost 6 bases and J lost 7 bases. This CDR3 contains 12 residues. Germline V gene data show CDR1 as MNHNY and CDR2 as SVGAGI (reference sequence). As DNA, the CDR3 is TGTGCCAGCAGCAGAGGGACAGATGAGCAGTACTTC. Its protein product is CASSRGTDEQYF.

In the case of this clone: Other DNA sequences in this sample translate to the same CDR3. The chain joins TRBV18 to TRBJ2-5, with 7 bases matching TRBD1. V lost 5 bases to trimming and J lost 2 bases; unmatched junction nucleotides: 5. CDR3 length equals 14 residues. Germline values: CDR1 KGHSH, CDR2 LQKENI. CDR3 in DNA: TGTGCCAGCTCATCCGGGACAGTGCAAGAGACCCAGTACTTC. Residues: CASSSGTVQETQYF.

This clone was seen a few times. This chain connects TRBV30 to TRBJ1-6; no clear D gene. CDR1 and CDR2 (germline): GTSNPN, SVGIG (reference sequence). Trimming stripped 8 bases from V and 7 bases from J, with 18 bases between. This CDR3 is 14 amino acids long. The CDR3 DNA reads TGTGCCACCAGAGTCGGGGTGGAGAATTCACCCCTCCACTTT. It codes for CATRVGVENSPLHF.

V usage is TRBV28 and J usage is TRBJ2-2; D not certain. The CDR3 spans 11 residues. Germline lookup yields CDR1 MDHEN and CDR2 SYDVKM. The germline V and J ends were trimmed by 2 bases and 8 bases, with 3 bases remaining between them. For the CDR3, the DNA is TGTGCCAGCAGTTTAAGAGGGGAGCTGTTTTTT. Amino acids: CASSLRGELFF.

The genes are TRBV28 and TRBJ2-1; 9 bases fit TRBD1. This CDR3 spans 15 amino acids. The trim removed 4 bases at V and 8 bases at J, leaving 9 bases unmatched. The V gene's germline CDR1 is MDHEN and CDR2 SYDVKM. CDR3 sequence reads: CASSSHGTGRDEQFF. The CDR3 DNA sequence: TGTGCCAGCAGTTCTCACGGGACAGGGAGGGATGAGCAGTTCTTC.

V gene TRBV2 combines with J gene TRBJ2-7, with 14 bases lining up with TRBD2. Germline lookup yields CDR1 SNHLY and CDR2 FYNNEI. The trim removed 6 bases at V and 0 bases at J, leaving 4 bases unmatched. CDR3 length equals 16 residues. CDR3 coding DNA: TGTGCCAGCAGACAAGGGACTAGCGGGAGCTCCTACGAGCAGTACTTC. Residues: CASRQGTSGSSYEQYF.

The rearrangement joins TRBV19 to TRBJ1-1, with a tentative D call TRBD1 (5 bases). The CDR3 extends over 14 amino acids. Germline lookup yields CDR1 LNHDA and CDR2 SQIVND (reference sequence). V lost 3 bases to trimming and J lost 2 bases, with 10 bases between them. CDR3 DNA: TGTGCCAGTAGTATCCCGAGGGGAAACACTGAAGCTTTCTTT. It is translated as CASSIPRGNTEAFF.

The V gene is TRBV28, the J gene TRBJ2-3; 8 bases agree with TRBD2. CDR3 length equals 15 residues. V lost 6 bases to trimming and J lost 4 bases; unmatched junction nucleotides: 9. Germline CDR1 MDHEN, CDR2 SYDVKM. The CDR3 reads CASRPQRGTPDTQYF. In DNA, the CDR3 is TGTGCCAGCAGGCCCCAGCGGGGGACTCCAGATACGCAGTATTTT.